This T cell receptor (beta chain) was observed in a study of blood T cell repertoires in COVID-19. Whole-study context: Acute-phase and convalescent COVID-19 samples originated in the United States, Italy and Spain. The analysed material was cDNA or gDNA that came from T cells, B-cell-depleted T cells, or PBMCs.

Per the germline V gene, CDR1 is MNHEY and CDR2 is SVGAGI. V gave up 6 bases and J gave up 8 bases; unmatched junction bases: 4. The CDR3 sequence is 12 residues long. Original processing methods: Counts of nucleated cells, estimated from reference gene primer amplification, were obtained. Measured with immunoSEQ multiplex PCR; TCRdb has only the in-frame clones, and not every one. D and trimming were read from the DNA, whereas the V and J calls and clone size are those reported in that table. The sample includes 250,000 or so clones, approximately 80% of them seen just once. V and J are TRBV6-5 and TRBJ2-1, with 7 positions matching TRBD2. The TCR sequence derives from a man aged 60 to 75 with acute or convalescent COVID-19. Material for sequencing was peripheral blood. The CDR3 is CASRTSRHEQFF. CDR3 DNA: TGTGCCAGCAGGACTAGCCGCCATGAGCAGTTCTTC.